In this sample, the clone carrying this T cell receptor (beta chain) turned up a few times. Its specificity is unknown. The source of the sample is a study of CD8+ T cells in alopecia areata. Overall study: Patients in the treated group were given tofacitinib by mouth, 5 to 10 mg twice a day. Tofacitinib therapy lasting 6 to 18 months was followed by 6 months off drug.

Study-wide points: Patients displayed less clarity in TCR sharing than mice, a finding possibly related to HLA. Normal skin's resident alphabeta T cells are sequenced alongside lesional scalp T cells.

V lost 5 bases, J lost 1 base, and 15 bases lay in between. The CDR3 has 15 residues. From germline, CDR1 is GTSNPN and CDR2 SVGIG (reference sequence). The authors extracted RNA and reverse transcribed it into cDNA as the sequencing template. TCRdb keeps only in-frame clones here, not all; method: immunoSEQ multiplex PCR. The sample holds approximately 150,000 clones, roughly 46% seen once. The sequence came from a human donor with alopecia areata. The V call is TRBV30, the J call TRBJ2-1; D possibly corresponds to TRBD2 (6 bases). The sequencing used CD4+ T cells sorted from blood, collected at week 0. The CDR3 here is CAWGPGTGSYNEQFF. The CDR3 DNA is TGTGCCTGGGGGCCCGGGACTGGATCCTACAATGAGCAGTTCTTC.